The rows below give T cell receptor beta chains drawn from one sample of a study of shared clonotypes between healthy human individuals. Assay: immunoSEQ multiplex PCR; the TCRdb copy retains only in-frame clones and omits some. The repertoire has around 2.1 million clones, roughly 91% of them found once; the top ten carry over 1.5%. The specimen was naive CD8+ T cells from PBMCs. The receptors were gathered from a man aged 18 to 29 in good health. Some clones in this sample may be carry-over from other donors' samples. CDR3s include the opening cysteine and the closing phenylalanine or tryptophan. A D gene is named only where the DNA matches it firmly. Expanded clones are given a class, and other clones once, few, many or no size at all.

NA	TRBV10-3	TRBD2	TRBJ2-3	CAISEGLAGPPDTQYF	TGTGCCATCAGTGAGGGACTAGCGGGACCGCCAGATACGCAGTATTTT
NA	TRBV27	NA	TRBJ2-5	CASSYRDPRRQETQYF	TGTGCCAGCAGTTACCGGGATCCCAGGAGGCAAGAGACCCAGTACTTC
once	TRBV9	NA	TRBJ1-3	CASSAKQGNTIYF	TGTGCCAGCAGCGCCAAGCAGGGAAACACCATATATTTT
few	TRBV10-2	NA	TRBJ1-1	CASRPGRLNTEAFF	TGCGCCAGCAGACCGGGACGGCTGAACACTGAAGCTTTCTTT
NA	TRBV7-6	NA	TRBJ2-5	CASRQEGTQYF	TGTGCCAGCAGGCAAGAAGGGACCCAGTACTTC
NA	TRBV19	NA	TRBJ1-1	CASSMRGMNTEAFF	TGTGCCAGTAGTATGCGGGGTATGAACACTGAAGCTTTCTTT
NA	TRBV11-2	TRBD1	TRBJ2-3	CASKVTGFSADTQYF	TGTGCCAGCAAGGTGACAGGGTTTAGTGCAGATACGCAGTATTTT
NA	TRBV4-1	NA	TRBJ2-3	CASSRPGVGSTDTQYF	TGCGCCAGCAGCCGCCCGGGTGTGGGAAGCACAGATACGCAGTATTTT
NA	TRBV29-1	NA	TRBJ2-2	CSGGGANTGELFF	TGCAGCGGCGGCGGGGCGAACACCGGGGAGCTGTTTTTT
NA	TRBV19	NA	TRBJ1-1	CASSRTENTEAFF	TGTGCCAGTAGTCGGACCGAGAACACTGAAGCTTTCTTT
NA	TRBV7-2	NA	TRBJ1-2	CASSPRLWQSGKHGYTF	TGTGCCAGCAGCCCTCGCCTGTGGCAGAGCGGGAAGCATGGCTACACCTTC
NA	TRBV7-9	NA	TRBJ2-6	CASTSGSRANVLTF	TGTGCCAGCACGAGTGGCTCGAGGGCCAACGTCCTGACTTTC
NA	TRBV19	TRBD1	TRBJ1-5	CASSIVGQSNQPQHF	TGTGCCAGTAGTATAGTGGGACAGAGCAATCAGCCCCAGCATTTT
once	TRBV7-8	TRBD2	TRBJ2-1	CASSPGPPAGEGNEQFF	TGTGCCAGCAGCCCGGGGCCCCCAGCGGGAGAGGGAAATGAGCAGTTCTTC
NA	TRBV10-3	NA	TRBJ2-2	CAISPGVTGELFF	TGTGCCATCAGCCCCGGAGTCACCGGGGAGCTGTTTTTT
once	TRBV27	NA	TRBJ2-1	CASSSDHYNEQFF	TGTGCCAGCAGTAGCGACCATTACAATGAGCAGTTCTTC
NA	TRBV10-3	NA	TRBJ2-3	CAISGGRDPDTQYF	TGTGCCATCAGTGGAGGGCGGGACCCAGATACGCAGTATTTT
NA	TRBV6-1	NA	TRBJ1-2	CASSVRPGDRNYGYTF	TGTGCCAGCAGTGTACGGCCTGGGGACCGAAACTATGGCTACACCTTC
once	TRBV9	TRBD1	TRBJ1-1	CASSTRTGPYTEAFF	TGTGCCAGCAGCACCCGGACAGGGCCTTACACTGAAGCTTTCTTT
NA	TRBV19	NA	TRBJ1-5	CAGSWTLSNQPQHF	TGTGCCGGCTCGTGGACACTTAGCAATCAGCCCCAGCATTTT
NA	TRBV28	NA	TRBJ1-1	CASTLIRADTEAFF	TGTGCCAGCACCTTAATTCGGGCGGACACTGAAGCTTTCTTT
NA	TRBV29-1	NA	TRBJ2-5	CSVDLAIETQYF	TGCAGCGTTGATCTCGCTATCGAGACCCAGTACTTC
NA	TRBV7-3	NA	TRBJ2-1	CASSARPLGGDNEQFF	TGTGCCAGCAGCGCACGCCCCCTAGGAGGGGACAATGAGCAGTTCTTC
NA	TRBV28	NA	TRBJ1-1	CASSLYGGMNTEAFF	TGTGCCAGCAGTTTATACGGGGGAATGAACACTGAAGCTTTCTTT
NA	TRBV7-8	NA	TRBJ2-7	CASSLPGVGSYEQYF	TGTGCCAGCAGCCTACCCGGGGTGGGCTCCTACGAGCAGTACTTC
once	TRBV9	NA	TRBJ1-1	CASSSGRDKVNTEAFF	TGTGCCAGCAGCTCCGGAAGGGACAAAGTGAACACTGAAGCTTTCTTT
NA	TRBV6-1	NA	TRBJ2-7	CASSEVGQPTYEQYF	TGTGCCAGCAGTGAAGTGGGGCAGCCGACCTACGAGCAGTACTTC
NA	TRBV11-2	TRBD2	TRBJ2-1	CASSLDPRLAGGNEQFF	TGTGCCAGCAGCTTAGACCCGAGGCTAGCGGGAGGCAATGAGCAGTTCTTC
NA	TRBV19	NA	TRBJ2-5	CASSTKTGAYYF	TGTGCCAGTAGTACAAAAACGGGAGCTTACTACTTC
NA	TRBV7-9	TRBD1	TRBJ1-2	CASSATTGFGYTF	TGTGCCAGCAGCGCTACGACAGGGTTTGGCTACACCTTC
NA	TRBV27	NA	TRBJ1-1	CASSLTGTVNTEAFF	TGTGCCAGCAGTTTGACCGGGACGGTGAACACTGAAGCTTTCTTT
NA	TRBV5-1	TRBD1	TRBJ1-1	CASRETGGSLNTEAFF	TGCGCCAGCAGGGAGACAGGGGGCAGCCTGAACACTGAAGCTTTCTTT
NA	TRBV6-5	NA	TRBJ2-7	CASRASYEQYF	TGTGCCAGCCGGGCCTCCTACGAGCAGTACTTC
NA	TRBV11-2	NA	TRBJ2-7	CASSLGSLSYEQYF	TGTGCCAGCAGCTTAGGGTCCCTATCCTACGAGCAGTACTTC
NA	TRBV29-1	NA	TRBJ2-2	CSVWSESGELFF	TGCAGCGTTTGGTCCGAGAGCGGGGAGCTGTTTTTT
NA	TRBV19	NA	TRBJ1-2	CASSQRGRTEGYTF	TGTGCCAGTAGTCAAAGGGGACGGACGGAAGGCTACACCTTC
NA	TRBV29-1	NA	TRBJ1-2	CSVMTKEGGVYGYTF	TGCAGCGTGATGACGAAGGAGGGGGGGGTCTATGGCTACACCTTC
NA	TRBV7-9	NA	TRBJ2-7	CASSLADHPYEQYF	TGTGCCAGCAGCTTGGCAGACCACCCCTACGAGCAGTACTTC
NA	TRBV11-2	NA	TRBJ2-7	CASSLGAGRHEQYF	TGTGCCAGCAGCTTAGGGGCAGGGCGACACGAGCAGTACTTC
NA	TRBV7-2	NA	TRBJ2-5	CASSEETQYF	TGTGCCAGCAGCGAAGAGACCCAGTACTTC
NA	TRBV7-6	NA	TRBJ1-5	CASSLAGTGSRGNSNQPQHF	TGTGCCAGCAGCTTAGCGGGAACAGGATCTAGGGGCAATAGCAATCAGCCCCAGCATTTT
NA	TRBV27	NA	TRBJ2-3	CASSYEPGHLFTDTQYF	TGTGCCAGCAGTTACGAGCCGGGACACCTTTTCACAGATACGCAGTATTTT
NA	TRBV6-1	NA	TRBJ1-2	CASSLRGGYGYTF	TGTGCCAGCAGCCTACGTGGAGGGTACGGCTACACCTTC
once	TRBV5-4	NA	TRBJ2-3	CASSLIGEGGTDTQYF	TGTGCCAGCAGCTTGATCGGGGAGGGGGGCACAGATACGCAGTATTTT
NA	TRBV27	NA	TRBJ1-1	CASSSHQMNTEAFF	TGTGCCAGCAGTTCTCATCAGATGAACACTGAAGCTTTCTTT